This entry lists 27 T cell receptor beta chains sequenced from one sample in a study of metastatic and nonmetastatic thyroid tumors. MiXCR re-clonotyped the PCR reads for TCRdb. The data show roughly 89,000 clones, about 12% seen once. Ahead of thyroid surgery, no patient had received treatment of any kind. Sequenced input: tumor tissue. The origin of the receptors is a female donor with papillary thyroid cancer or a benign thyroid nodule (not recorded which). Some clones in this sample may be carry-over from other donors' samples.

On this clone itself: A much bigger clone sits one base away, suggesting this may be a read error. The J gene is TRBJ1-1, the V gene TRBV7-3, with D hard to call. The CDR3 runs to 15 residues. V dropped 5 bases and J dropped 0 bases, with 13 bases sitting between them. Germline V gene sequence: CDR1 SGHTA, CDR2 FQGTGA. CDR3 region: CASSPVQTMNTEAFF. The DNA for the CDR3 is TGTGCCAGCAGCCCGGTTCAGACCATGAACACTGAAGCTTTCTTT.

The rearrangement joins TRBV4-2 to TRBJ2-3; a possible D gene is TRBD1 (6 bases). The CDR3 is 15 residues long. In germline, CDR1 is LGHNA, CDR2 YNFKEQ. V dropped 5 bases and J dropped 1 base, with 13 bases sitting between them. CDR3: CASSKSEGGTDTQYF. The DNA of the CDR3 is TGTGCCAGCAGCAAATCAGAGGGGGGCACAGATACGCAGTATTTT.

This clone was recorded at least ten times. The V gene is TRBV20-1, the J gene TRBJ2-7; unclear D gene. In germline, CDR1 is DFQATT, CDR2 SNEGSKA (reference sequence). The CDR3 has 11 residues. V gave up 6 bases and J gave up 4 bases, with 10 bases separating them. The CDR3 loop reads CSAPGTYEQYF. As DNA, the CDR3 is TGCAGTGCGCCGGGTACGTACGAGCAGTACTTC.

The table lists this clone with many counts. This CDR3 is CASSPTVVLNRRGRPYGYTF. The CDR3 bases are TGTGCCAGCTCACCAACGGTGGTCCTCAATCGGAGGGGGCGCCCTTATGGCTACACCTTC. This chain joins TRBV18 and TRBJ1-2; TRBD1 aligns across 7 bases. In germline, CDR1 is KGHSH, CDR2 LQKENI. Losses at the gene ends were 2 bases for V and 5 bases for J; bases not matched to a gene: 23. The CDR3 consists of 20 residues.

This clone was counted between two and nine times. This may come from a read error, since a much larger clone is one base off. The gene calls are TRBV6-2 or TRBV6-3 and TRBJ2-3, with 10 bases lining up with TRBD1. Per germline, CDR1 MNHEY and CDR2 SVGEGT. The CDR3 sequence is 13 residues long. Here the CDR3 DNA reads TGTGCCAGCAGGACAGGGGGCACATATACGCAGTATTTT. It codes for CASRTGGTYTQYF.

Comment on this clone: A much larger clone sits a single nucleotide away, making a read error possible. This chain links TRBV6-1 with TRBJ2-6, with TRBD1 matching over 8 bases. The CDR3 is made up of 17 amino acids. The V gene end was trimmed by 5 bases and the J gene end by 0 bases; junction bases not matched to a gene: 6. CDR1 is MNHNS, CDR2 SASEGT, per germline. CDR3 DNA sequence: TGTGCCAGCAGTCCGGGACAGGTACTCTCTGGGGCCAACGTCCTGACTTTC. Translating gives CASSPGQVLSGANVLTF.

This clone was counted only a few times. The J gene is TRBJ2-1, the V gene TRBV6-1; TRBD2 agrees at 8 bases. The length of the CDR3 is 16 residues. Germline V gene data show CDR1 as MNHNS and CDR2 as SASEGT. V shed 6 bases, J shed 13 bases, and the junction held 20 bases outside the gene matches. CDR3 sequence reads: CASSSLAAGAVGDQFF. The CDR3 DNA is TGTGCCAGCAGCAGCTTAGCAGCGGGAGCGGTAGGCGATCAGTTCTTC.

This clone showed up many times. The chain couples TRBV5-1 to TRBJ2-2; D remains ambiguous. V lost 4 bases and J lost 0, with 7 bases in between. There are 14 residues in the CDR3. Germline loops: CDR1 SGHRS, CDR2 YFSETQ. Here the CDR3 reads CASSPLPNTGELFF. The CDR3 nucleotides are TGCGCCAGCAGCCCCCTTCCGAACACCGGGGAGCTGTTTTTT.

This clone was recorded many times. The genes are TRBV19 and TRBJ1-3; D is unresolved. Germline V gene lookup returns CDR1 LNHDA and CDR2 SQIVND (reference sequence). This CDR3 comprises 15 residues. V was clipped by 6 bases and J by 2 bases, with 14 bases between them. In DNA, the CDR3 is TGTGCCAGTAGCACGGGAATGGGTACTGGAAACACCATATATTTT. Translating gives CASSTGMGTGNTIYF.

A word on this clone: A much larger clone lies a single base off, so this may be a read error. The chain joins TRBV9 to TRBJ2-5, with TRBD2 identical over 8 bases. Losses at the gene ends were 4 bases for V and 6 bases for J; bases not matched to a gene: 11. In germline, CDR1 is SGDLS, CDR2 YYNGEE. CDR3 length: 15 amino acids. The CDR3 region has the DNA TGTGCCAGCAGCCCCGAAAGCGGGAGCGGACAGACCCAGTACTTC. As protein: CASSPESGSGQTQYF.

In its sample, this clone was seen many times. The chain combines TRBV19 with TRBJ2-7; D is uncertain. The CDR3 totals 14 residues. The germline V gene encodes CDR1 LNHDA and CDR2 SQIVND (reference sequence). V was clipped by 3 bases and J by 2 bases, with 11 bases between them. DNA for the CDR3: TGTGCCAGTAGTATTCCGTACGGACCCTACGAGCAGTACTTC. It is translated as CASSIPYGPYEQYF.

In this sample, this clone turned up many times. The CDR3 region is CASSEPSDEQYF. The DNA of the CDR3 is TGTGCCAGCAGTGAGCCGTCTGACGAGCAGTACTTC. The gene calls are TRBV2 and TRBJ2-7; D uncertain. CDR1 and CDR2 (germline): SNHLY, FYNNEI. V lost 3 bases to trimming and J lost 5 bases, with 8 bases between them. CDR3 length equals 12 residues.

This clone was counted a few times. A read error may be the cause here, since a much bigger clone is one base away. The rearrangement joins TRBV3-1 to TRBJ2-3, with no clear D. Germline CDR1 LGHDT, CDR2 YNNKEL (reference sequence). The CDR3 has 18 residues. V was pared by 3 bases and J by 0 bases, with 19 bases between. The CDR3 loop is CASSQDPWASGSTDTQYF. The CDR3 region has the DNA TGTGCCAGCAGCCAGGACCCCTGGGCGAGTGGGAGCACAGATACGCAGTATTTT.

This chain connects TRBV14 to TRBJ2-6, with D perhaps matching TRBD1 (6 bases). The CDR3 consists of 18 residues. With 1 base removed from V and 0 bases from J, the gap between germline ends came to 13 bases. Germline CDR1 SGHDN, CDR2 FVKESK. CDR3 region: CASSQVRGSGSGANVLTF. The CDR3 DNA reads TGTGCCAGCAGCCAAGTCAGGGGATCGGGCTCTGGGGCCAACGTCCTGACTTTC.

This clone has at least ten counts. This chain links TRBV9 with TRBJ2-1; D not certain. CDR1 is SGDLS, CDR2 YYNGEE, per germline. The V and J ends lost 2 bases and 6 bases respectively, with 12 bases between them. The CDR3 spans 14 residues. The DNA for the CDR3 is TGTGCCAGCAGCGTCGGTCTAGGGTTCAATGAGCAGTTCTTC. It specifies CASSVGLGFNEQFF. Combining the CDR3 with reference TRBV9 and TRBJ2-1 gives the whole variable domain DSGVTQTPKHLITATGQRVTLRCSPRSGDLSVYWYQQSLDQGLQFLIQYYNGEERAKGNILERFSAQQFPDLHSELNLSSLELGDSALYFCASSVGLGFNEQFFGPGTRLTVL.

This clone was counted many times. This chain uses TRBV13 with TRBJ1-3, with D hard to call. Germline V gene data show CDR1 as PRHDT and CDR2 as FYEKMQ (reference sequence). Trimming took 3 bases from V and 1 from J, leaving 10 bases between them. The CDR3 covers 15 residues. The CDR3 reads CASSFRVMSGNTIYF. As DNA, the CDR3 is TGTGCCAGCAGCTTTCGGGTGATGTCTGGAAACACCATATATTTT.

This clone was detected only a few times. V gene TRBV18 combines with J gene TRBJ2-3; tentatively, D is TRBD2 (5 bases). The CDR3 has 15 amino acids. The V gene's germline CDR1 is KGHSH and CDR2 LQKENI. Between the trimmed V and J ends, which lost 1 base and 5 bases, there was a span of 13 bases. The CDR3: CASSPRGEPQDTQYF. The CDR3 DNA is TGTGCCAGCTCACCACGGGGAGAACCTCAAGATACGCAGTATTTT.

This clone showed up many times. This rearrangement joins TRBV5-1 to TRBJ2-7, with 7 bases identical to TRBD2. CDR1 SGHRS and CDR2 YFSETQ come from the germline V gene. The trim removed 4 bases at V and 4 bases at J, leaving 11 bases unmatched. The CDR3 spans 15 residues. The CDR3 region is CASSPRGGSGYEQYF. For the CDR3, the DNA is TGCGCCAGCAGCCCCCGGGGCGGGAGTGGGTACGAGCAGTACTTC. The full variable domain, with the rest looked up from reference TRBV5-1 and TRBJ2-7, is KAGVTQTPRYLIKTRGQQVTLSCSPISGHRSVSWYQQTPGQGLQFLFEYFSETQRNKGNFPGRFSGRQFSNSRSEMNVSTLELGDSALYLCASSPRGGSGYEQYFGPGTRLTVT.

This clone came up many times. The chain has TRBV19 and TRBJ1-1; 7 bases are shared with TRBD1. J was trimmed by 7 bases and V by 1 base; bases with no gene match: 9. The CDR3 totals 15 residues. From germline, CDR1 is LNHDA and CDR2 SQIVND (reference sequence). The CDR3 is CASSIAGGVSVEAFF. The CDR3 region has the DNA TGTGCCAGTAGTATAGCAGGGGGGGTGAGTGTTGAAGCTTTCTTT.

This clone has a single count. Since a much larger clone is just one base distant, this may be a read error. The chain's CDR3 is CATSDPGTGGTYNEQFF. CDR3 in DNA: TGTGCCACCAGTGACCCCGGGACTGGCGGGACCTACAATGAGCAGTTCTTC. V usage is TRBV24-1 and J usage is TRBJ2-1, with D perhaps TRBD2 (6 bases). Germline CDR1 is KGHDR and CDR2 is SFDVKD. This CDR3 is built from 17 residues. Deletions cut 4 bases from V and 2 bases from J, with 17 bases between.

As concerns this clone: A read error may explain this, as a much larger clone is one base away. The DNA of the CDR3 is TGTGCCAGCAGTTCCGGGGTCCTCTACGAGCAGTACTTC. This gives the protein CASSSGVLYEQYF. The V and J genes are TRBV27 and TRBJ2-7, with D maybe TRBD2 (5 bases). Deletions cut 4 bases from V and 3 bases from J, with 10 bases between. The CDR3 consists of 13 residues. Germline CDR1 MNHEY, CDR2 SMNVEV (reference sequence).

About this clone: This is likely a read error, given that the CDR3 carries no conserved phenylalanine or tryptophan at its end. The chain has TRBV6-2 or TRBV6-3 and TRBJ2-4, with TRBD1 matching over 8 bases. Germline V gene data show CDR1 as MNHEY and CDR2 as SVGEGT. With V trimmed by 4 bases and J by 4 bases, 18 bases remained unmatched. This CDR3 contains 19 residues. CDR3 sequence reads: CASSSDRDLLPALKNIQYL. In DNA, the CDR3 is TGTGCCAGCAGTTCGGACAGGGACCTACTTCCCGCCTTAAAAAACATTCAGTACCTC.

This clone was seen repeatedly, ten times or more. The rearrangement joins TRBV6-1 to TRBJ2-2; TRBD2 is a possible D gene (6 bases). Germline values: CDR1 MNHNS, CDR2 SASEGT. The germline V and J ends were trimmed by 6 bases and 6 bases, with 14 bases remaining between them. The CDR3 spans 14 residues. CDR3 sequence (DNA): TGTGCCAGCAGGGGGGGAACCGGGGCCGGGGAGCTGTTTTTT. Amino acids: CASRGGTGAGELFF.

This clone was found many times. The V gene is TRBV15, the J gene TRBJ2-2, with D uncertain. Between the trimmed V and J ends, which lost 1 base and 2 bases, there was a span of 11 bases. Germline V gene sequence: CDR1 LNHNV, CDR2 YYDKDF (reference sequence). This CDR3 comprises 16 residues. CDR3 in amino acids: CATSRALTPNTGELFF. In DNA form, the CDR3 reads TGTGCCACCAGCAGAGCCCTGACACCAAACACCGGGGAGCTGTTTTTT.

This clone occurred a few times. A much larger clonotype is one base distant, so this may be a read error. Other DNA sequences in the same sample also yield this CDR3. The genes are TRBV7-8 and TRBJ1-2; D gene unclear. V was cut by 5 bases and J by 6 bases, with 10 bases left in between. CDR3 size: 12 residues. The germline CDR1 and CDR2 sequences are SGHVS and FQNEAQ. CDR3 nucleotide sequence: TGTGCCAGCAGCAGAGGGCAGAATGGCTACACCTTC. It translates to CASSRGQNGYTF.

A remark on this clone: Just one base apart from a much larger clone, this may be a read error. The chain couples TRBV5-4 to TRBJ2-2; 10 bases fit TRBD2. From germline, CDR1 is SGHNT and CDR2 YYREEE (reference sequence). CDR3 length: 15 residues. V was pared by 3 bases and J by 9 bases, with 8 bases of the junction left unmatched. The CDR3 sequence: CASSSGLACVRELFF. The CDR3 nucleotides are TGTGCCAGCAGCTCGGGACTAGCGTGCGTGCGGGAGCTGTTTTTT. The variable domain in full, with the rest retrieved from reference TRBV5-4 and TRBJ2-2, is ETGVTQSPTHLIKTRGQQVTLRCSSQSGHNTVSWYQQALGQGPQFIFQYYREEENGRGNFPPRFSGLQFPNYSSELNVNALELDDSALYLCASSSGLACVRELFFGEGSRLTVL.

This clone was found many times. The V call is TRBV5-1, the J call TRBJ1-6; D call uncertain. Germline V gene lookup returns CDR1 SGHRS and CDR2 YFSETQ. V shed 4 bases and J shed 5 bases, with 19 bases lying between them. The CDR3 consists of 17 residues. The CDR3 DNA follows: TGCGCCAGCAGCCCCGAAGTATGGGCCGAGAATAATTCACCCCTCCACTTT. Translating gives CASSPEVWAENNSPLHF.